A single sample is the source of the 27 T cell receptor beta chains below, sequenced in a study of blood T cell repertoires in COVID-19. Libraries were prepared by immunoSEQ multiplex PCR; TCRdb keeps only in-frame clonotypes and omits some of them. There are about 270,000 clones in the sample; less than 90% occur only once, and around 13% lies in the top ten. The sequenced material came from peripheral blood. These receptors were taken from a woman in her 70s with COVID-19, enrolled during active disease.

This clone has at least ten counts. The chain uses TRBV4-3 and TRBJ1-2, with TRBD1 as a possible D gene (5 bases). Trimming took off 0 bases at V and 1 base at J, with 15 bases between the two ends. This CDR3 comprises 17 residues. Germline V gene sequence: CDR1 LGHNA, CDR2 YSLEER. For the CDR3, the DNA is TGCGCCAGCAGCCAAGAGGAAAGCAGGGTGAATAACTATGGCTACACCTTC. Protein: CASSQEESRVNNYGYTF.

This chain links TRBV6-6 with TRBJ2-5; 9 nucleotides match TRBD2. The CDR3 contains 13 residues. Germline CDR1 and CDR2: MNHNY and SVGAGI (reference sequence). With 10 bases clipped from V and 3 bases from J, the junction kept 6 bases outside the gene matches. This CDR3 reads CATRTSDKETQYF. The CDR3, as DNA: TGTGCCACCCGGACTAGCGATAAAGAGACCCAGTACTTC.

As DNA, the CDR3 is TGTGCCAGCAGCCCGGGGGGCAATGAGCAGTTCTTC. This translates into CASSPGGNEQFF. The chain combines TRBV9 with TRBJ2-1, with 7 bases lining up with TRBD2. The CDR3 consists of 12 residues. Looked up from germline, CDR1 is SGDLS and CDR2 is YYNGEE. Trimming cost V 4 bases and J 6 bases; bases outside gene matches: 1.

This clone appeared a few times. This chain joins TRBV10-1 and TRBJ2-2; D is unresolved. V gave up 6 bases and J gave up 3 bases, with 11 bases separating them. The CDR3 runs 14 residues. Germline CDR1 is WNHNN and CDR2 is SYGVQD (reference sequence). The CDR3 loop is CASSPSRDTGELFF. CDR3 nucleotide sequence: TGCGCCAGCAGCCCGTCACGAGACACCGGGGAGCTGTTTTTT.

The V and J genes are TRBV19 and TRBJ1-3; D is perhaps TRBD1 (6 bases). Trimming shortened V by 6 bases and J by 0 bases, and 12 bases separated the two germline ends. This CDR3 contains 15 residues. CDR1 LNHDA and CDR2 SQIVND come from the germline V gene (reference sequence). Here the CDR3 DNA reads TGTGCCAGTAGGAGACAGGTCTACTCTGGAAACACCATATATTTT. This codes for CASRRQVYSGNTIYF.

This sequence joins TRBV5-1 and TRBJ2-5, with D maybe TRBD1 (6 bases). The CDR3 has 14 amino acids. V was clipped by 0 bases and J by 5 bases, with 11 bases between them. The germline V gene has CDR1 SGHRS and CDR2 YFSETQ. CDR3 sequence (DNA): TGCGCCAGCAGCTTGGCCGGGCAGGGGGAGACCCAGTACTTC. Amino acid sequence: CASSLAGQGETQYF.

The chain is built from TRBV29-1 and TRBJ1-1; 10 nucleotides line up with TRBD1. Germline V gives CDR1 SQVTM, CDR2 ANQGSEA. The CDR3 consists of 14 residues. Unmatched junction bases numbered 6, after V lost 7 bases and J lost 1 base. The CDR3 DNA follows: TGCAGCGACCGGACAGGGGGACCGAACACTGAAGCTTTCTTT. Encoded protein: CSDRTGGPNTEAFF. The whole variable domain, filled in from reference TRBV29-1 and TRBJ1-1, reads SAVISQKPSRDICQRGTSLTIQCQVDSQVTMMFWYRQQPGQSLTLIATANQGSEATYESGFVIDKFPISRPNLTFSTLTVSNMSPEDSSIYLCSDRTGGPNTEAFFGQGTRLTVV.

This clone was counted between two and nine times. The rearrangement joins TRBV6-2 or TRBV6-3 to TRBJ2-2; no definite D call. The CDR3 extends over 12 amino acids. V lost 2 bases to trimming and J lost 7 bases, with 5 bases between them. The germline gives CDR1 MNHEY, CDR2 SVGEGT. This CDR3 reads CASSYEFGELFF. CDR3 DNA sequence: TGTGCCAGCAGTTACGAGTTCGGGGAGCTGTTTTTT.

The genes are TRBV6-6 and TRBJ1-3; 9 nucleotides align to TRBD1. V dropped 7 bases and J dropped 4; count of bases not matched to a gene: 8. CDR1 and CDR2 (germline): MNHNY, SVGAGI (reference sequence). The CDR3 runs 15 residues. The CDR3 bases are TGTGCCAGCAATCTACAGGGGGCGCCCGGAAACACCATATATTTT. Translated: CASNLQGAPGNTIYF.

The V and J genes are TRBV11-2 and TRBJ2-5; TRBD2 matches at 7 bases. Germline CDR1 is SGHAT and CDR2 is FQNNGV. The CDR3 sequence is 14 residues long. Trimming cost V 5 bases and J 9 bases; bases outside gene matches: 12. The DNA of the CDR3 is TGTGCCAGCAGCCCACCACCTTGGGGAGGGGCCCAGTACTTC. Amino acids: CASSPPPWGGAQYF.

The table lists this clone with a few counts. This CDR3 reads CASSSGQGQETQYF. The CDR3 nucleotides are TGTGCCAGCAGCTCCGGACAGGGGCAAGAGACCCAGTACTTC. This chain joins TRBV7-9 and TRBJ2-5, with 9 bases fitting TRBD1. Germline CDR1 is SEHNR and CDR2 is FQNEAQ (reference sequence). The CDR3 spans 14 residues. The ends lost 4 bases at V and 2 bases at J; junction bases unmatched: 2.

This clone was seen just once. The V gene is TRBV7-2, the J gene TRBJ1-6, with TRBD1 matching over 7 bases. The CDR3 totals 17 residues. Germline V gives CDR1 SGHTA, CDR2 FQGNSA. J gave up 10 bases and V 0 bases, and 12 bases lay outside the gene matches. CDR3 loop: CASSLAPRQGFGSPLHF. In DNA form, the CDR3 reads TGTGCCAGCAGCTTAGCGCCCCGACAGGGCTTTGGGTCACCCCTCCACTTT.

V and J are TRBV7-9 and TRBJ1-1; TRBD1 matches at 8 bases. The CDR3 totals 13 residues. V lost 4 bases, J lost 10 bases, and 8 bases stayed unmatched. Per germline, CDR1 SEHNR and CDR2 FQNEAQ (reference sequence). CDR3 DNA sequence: TGTGCCAGCAGCTGGCCGGACAGGGCGGGAGCTTTCTTT. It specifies CASSWPDRAGAFF.

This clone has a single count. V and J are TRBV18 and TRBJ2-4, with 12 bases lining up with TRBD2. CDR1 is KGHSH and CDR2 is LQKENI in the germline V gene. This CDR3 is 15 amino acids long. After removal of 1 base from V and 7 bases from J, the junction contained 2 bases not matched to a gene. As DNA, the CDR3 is TGTGCCAGCTCACCACGACTAGCGGGGGAGAACATTCAGTACTTC. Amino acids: CASSPRLAGENIQYF.

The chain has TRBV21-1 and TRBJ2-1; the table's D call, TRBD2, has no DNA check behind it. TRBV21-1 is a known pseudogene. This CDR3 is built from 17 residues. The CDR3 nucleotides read TGTGCCAGCAGCTCAAGCGGGAAGAAGCGGACCTCAGGTGAGCAGTTCTTC. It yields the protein CASSSSGKKRTSGEQFF.

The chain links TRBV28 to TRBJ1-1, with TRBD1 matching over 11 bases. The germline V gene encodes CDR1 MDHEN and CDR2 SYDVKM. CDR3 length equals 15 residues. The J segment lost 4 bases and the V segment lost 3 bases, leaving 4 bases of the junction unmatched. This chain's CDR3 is CASSLGGTGGTEAFF. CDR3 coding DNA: TGTGCCAGCAGTTTGGGGGGGACAGGGGGCACTGAAGCTTTCTTT.

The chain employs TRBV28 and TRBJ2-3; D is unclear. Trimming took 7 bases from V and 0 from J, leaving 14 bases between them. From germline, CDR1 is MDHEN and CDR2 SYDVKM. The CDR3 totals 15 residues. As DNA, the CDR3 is TGTGCCAGCACCCTAAGGCAGGCTAGCACAGATACGCAGTATTTT. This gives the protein CASTLRQASTDTQYF.

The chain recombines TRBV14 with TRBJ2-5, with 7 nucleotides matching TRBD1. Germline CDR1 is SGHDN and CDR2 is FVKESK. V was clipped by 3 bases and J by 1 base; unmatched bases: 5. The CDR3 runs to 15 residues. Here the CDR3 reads CASSQDRDSQETQYF. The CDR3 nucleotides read TGTGCCAGCAGCCAGGACCGGGACAGCCAAGAGACCCAGTACTTC.

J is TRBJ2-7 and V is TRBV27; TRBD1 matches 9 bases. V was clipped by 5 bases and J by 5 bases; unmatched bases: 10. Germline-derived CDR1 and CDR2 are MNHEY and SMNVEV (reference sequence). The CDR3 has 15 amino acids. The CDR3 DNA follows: TGTGCCAGCAGTCTTGTGAGGGACAGGGCACACGAGCAGTACTTC. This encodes CASSLVRDRAHEQYF.

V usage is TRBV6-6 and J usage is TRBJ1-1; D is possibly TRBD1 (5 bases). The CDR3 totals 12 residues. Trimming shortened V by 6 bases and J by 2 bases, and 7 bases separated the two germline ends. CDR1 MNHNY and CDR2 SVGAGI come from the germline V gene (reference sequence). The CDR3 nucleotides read TGTGCCAGCAGGGGGGGTAACACTGAAGCTTTCTTT. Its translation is CASRGGNTEAFF.

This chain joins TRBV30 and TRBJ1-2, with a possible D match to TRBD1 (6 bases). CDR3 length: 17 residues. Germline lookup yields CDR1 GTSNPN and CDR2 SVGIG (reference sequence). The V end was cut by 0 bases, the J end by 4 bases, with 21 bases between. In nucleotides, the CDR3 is TGTGCCTGGAGTGTACAGGGCAGCCTTGGAAGGCTCTATGGCTACACCTTC. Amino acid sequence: CAWSVQGSLGRLYGYTF.

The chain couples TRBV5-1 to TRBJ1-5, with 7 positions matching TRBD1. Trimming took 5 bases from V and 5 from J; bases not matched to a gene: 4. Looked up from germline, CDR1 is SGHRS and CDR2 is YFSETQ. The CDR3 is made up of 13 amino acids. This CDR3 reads CASSTQGDQPQHF. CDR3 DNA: TGCGCCAGCAGTACTCAGGGGGATCAGCCCCAGCATTTT.

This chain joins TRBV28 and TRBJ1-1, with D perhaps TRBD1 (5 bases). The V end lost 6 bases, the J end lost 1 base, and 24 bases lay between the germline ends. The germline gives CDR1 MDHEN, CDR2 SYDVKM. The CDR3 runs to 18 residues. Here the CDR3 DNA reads TGTGCCAGCAGCCAACTAAACTTAAAAGGGCAGGGGAACACTGAAGCTTTCTTT. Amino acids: CASSQLNLKGQGNTEAFF.

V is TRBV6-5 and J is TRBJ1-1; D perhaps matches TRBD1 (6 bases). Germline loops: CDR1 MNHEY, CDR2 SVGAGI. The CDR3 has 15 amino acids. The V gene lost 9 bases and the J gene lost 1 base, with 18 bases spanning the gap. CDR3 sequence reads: CASQPGGAGNTEAFF. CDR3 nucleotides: TGTGCCAGTCAACCTGGGGGGGCAGGGAACACTGAAGCTTTCTTT.

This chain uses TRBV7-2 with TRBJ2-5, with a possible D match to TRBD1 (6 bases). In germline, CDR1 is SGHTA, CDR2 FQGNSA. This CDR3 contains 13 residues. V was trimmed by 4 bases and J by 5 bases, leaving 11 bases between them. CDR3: CASSSGQRETQYF. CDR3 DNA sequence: TGTGCCAGCAGCTCGGGACAACGGGAGACCCAGTACTTC.

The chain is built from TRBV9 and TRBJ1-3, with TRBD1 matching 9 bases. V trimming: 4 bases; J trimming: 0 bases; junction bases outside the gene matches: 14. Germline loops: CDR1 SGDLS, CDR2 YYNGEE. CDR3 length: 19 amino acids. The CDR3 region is CASSSTGTGIESSGNTIYF. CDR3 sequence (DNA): TGTGCCAGCAGCTCCACCGGGACAGGGATTGAGAGCTCTGGAAACACCATATATTTT.

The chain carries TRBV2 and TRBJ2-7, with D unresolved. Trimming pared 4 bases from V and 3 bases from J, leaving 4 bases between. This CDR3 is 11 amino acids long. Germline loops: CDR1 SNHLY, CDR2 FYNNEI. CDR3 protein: CASSVLYEQYF. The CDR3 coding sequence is TGTGCCAGCAGTGTCCTCTACGAGCAGTACTTC.